This T cell receptor (beta chain) was found in a study of shared clonotypes between healthy human individuals. Notes on the study in general: Clonotypes that were shared across a few donors made up roughly 5% of naive CD4 clonotypes.

About this clone itself: Its antigen is still unknown.

This CDR3 contains 15 residues. CDR1 SGHAT and CDR2 FQNNGV come from the germline V gene. V was clipped by 5 bases and J by 5 bases; unmatched bases: 7. A split of CD4+ cells into CD45RA+ naive and CD45RA-negative memory subsets was performed. Clones were sequenced by immunoSEQ multiplex PCR, and TCRdb holds only the in-frame ones, with some missing. Of over a million clones in the sample, 95% to 99% are singletons; the top ten hold 0.45%. The sequence derives from a man younger than 45 in good health. Sequencing was carried out using naive CD4+ T cells sorted from blood. Noted subset: CD45RA+ positively selected. The rearrangement joins TRBV11-2 to TRBJ2-1; 9 positions agree with TRBD2. The CDR3 DNA sequence: TGTGCCAGCAGCGTGGGGACTAGCTTTCACAATGAGCAGTTCTTC. This translates into CASSVGTSFHNEQFF. Using reference TRBV11-2 and TRBJ2-1 for the parts outside the CDR3, the full variable domain is EAGVAQSPRYKIIEKRQSVAFWCNPISGHATLYWYQQILGQGPKLLIQFQNNGVVDDSQLPKDRFSAERLKGVDSTLKIQPAKLEDSAVYLCASSVGTSFHNEQFFGPGTRLTVL.